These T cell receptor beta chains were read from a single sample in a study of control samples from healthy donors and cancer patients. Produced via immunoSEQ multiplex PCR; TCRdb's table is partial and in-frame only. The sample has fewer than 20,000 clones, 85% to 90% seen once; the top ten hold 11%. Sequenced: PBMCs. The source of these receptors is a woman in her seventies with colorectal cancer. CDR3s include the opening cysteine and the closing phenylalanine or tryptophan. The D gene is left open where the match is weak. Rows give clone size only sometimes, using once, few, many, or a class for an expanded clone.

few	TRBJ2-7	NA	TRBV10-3	TGTGCCATCAGTGAGTCGCAGAGCTCCTACGAGCAGTACTTC	CAISESQSSYEQYF
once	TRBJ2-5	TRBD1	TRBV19	TGTGCCAGTAGCCCAGGGGGAGAGACCCAGTACTTC	CASSPGGETQYF
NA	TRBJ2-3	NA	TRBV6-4	TGTGCCAGCGGAGCGGGACACACAGATACGCAGTATTTT	CASGAGHTDTQYF
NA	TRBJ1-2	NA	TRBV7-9	TGTGCCAGCACCTTACTCGCGGGGGCTAACTATGGCTACACCTTC	CASTLLAGANYGYTF
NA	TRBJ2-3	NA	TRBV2	TGTGCCACCGAGAGGGGTGAGAACACAGATACGCAGTATTTT	CATERGENTDTQYF
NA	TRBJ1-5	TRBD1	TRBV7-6	TGTGCCAGCAGCTCGGGACAGGGTGGGTTTCAGCCCCAGCATTTT	CASSSGQGGFQPQHF
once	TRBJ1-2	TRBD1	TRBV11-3	TGTGCCAGCAGCCAGGACAGGGACCCCACCTTC	CASSQDRDPTF
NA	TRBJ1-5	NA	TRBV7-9	TGTGCCAGCAGCTTGAAGGGACCAAATCAGCCCCAGCATTTT	CASSLKGPNQPQHF
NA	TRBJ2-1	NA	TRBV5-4	TGTGCCCTTGGGAGGTACAATGAGCAGTTCTTC	CALGRYNEQFF
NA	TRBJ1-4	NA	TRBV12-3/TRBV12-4	TGTGCCAGCGCGGCCTCAACTAATGAAAAACTGTTTTTT	CASAASTNEKLFF
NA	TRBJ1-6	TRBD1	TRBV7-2	TGTGCCAGCCTCCGGGACAGGGCAGCGAATTCACCCCTCCACTTT	CASLRDRAANSPLHF
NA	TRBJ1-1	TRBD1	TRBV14	TGTGCCAGCAGCCAGGGACAGGGGAGGCATGAAGCTTTCTTT	CASSQGQGRHEAFF
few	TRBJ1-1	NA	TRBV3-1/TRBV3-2	TGTGCCAGCAGCCCTGCCGGGATCATGAACACTGAAGCTTTCTTT	CASSPAGIMNTEAFF
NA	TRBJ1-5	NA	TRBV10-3	TGTGCCATCAGTGAGCCGGTCCAGAGATCCCAGCCCCAGCATTTT	CAISEPVQRSQPQHF